These 9 T cell receptor beta chains were all obtained from the same sample, sequenced in a study of ipilimumab plus nivolumab after autologous stem cell transplantation. Some clones are missing from TCRdb's copy, which holds only in-frame ones; the method was immunoSEQ multiplex PCR. The sample shows over 80,000 clones, around 80% of them seen only once. The starting material was PBMCs, obtained in a trial of ipilimumab plus nivolumab as post-transplant consolidation. All receptors come from a male donor with diffuse large B-cell lymphoma.

The chain has TRBV7-2 and TRBJ2-7; D is ambiguous. CDR3 length: 15 residues. V shed 0 bases and J shed 2 bases, with 11 bases lying between them. Germline CDR1 and CDR2: SGHTA and FQGNSA. The CDR3 sequence is CASSLAPQVTYEQYF. For the CDR3, the DNA is TGTGCCAGCAGCTTAGCACCTCAGGTAACCTACGAGCAGTACTTC.

V is TRBV5-6 and J is TRBJ1-1; D ambiguous. CDR1 is SGHDT, CDR2 YYEEEE, per germline. The CDR3 length is 15 residues. The V and J ends lost 4 bases and 0 bases respectively, with 13 bases between them. Here the CDR3 DNA reads TGTGCCAGCAGCGGGGTCGGGAGAATGAACACTGAAGCTTTCTTT. Translated: CASSGVGRMNTEAFF.

This rearrangement joins TRBV18 to TRBJ2-3; D possibly corresponds to TRBD1 (5 bases). There are 14 residues in the CDR3. Germline V lookup: CDR1 KGHSH, CDR2 LQKENI. Trimming took 2 bases from V and 2 from J, leaving 8 bases between them. The CDR3 region is CASSPNGHTDTQYF. Written as DNA, the CDR3 is TGTGCCAGCTCACCAAATGGACACACAGATACGCAGTATTTT. The variable domain in full, with the rest retrieved from reference TRBV18 and TRBJ2-3, is NAGVMQNPRHLVRRRGQEARLRCSPMKGHSHVYWYRQLPEEGLKFMVYLQKENIIDESGMPKERFSAEFPKEGPSILRIQQVVRGDSAAYFCASSPNGHTDTQYFGPGTRLTVL.

This clone was observed once. The J gene is TRBJ2-1, the V gene TRBV4-2, with TRBD2 matching 13 bases. This CDR3 spans 15 amino acids. V shed 1 base, J shed 10 bases, and the junction held 4 bases outside the gene matches. The germline CDR1 and CDR2 sequences are LGHNA and YNFKEQ. CDR3 sequence (DNA): TGTGCCAGCAGCCAAGTTAGGACTAGCGGGGGAGAGCAGTTCTTC. Translating gives CASSQVRTSGGEQFF.

The CDR3 DNA reads TGCGCCAGCAGCCAAGTAACGGGGGCGCCTAATTCACCCCTCCACTTT. It translates to CASSQVTGAPNSPLHF. The rearrangement links TRBV4-1 to TRBJ1-6, with D perhaps TRBD1 (6 bases). V shed 1 base and J shed 6 bases, with 13 bases lying between them. Germline values: CDR1 MGHRA, CDR2 YSYEKL. The CDR3 has 16 amino acids.

In its sample, this clone was seen once. The V and J genes are TRBV5-1 and TRBJ1-6; D uncertain. Germline V gives CDR1 SGHRS, CDR2 YFSETQ. Trimming pared 0 bases from V and 0 bases from J, leaving 10 bases between. The CDR3 contains 17 residues. CDR3 nucleotide sequence: TGCGCCAGCAGCTTGGTTTCTCCTTACTCCTATAATTCACCCCTCCACTTT. Translation: CASSLVSPYSYNSPLHF.

The V call is TRBV11-3, the J call TRBJ2-5; TRBD2 is a possible D gene (6 bases). V was shortened by 3 bases and J by 1 base, with 9 bases between the two germline ends. Germline V gives CDR1 SGHNT, CDR2 YENEEA. The CDR3 totals 14 residues. CDR3 bases: TGTGCCAGCAGCTTGGGAGGTGTCCAAGAGACCCAGTACTTC. Translation gives CASSLGGVQETQYF.

This rearrangement joins TRBV6-6 to TRBJ2-1; 8 bases agree with TRBD2. The CDR3 has 16 residues. J lost 1 base, V lost 5 bases, and 7 bases had no gene match. Germline V gene sequence: CDR1 MNHNY, CDR2 SVGAGI (reference sequence). The DNA of the CDR3 is TGTGCCAGCAGTAGCGGGGGCATCCCTTCCTACAATGAGCAGTTCTTC. Protein product: CASSSGGIPSYNEQFF.

This clone was counted a single time. The chain couples TRBV5-1 to TRBJ2-2; tentative D call: TRBD1 (6 bases). V dropped 5 bases and J dropped 0 bases, with 11 bases sitting between them. Germline V gene data show CDR1 as SGHRS and CDR2 as YFSETQ. CDR3 length equals 15 residues. The CDR3 loop reads CASRHGDTNTGELFF. CDR3 sequence (DNA): TGCGCCAGCAGGCACGGGGACACGAACACCGGGGAGCTGTTTTTT.